The clone carrying this T cell receptor (beta chain) has at least ten counts. Its antigen remains unknown. At one end the junction does not follow the germline gene, possibly because of a read error. The CDR3 has 15 residues. Germline lookup yields CDR1 SGHRS and CDR2 YFSETQ. CDR3 regions were amplified by Arm-PCR using iRepertoire HTBI primers to build TCR beta libraries. TCRdb passed the multiplex PCR reads through MiXCR, listing each CDR3 protein once. The table has some 490,000 distinct CDR3 sequences, approximately 12% seen once. The data were taken from a study of regulatory T cells in long-lasting Graves disease. Study overall: Antithyroid drugs had been taken under 3 months by newly diagnosed Graves' patients. Study-level findings and limits: TCR diversity was lower in persistent Graves' patients than in newly diagnosed ones.

The time point here: newly diagnosed GD, antithyroid drugs for less than 3 months. There was RNA extracted from PBMCs, and the TCR library was made from it. Doctors identified Graves' disease using the American Thyroid Association guidelines. This same sample was also part of a study on T cells in Graves' hyperthyroidism and ophthalmopathy. From that paper: The TCR CDR3 was amplified in a first-round RT-PCR using the HTBI primer set.

J is TRBJ1-1 and V is TRBV5-1; D remains unclear. The TCR comes from a woman aged 25 to 39 with Graves disease. This material consisted of peripheral blood mononuclear cells (PBMCs), taken at new diagnosis, from a patient treated with antithyroid drugs. The CDR3 DNA reads TGCGCCAGCAGCTTGGGACCAGGTCGGAACACTAAAGCTTTCTTT. Residues: CASSLGPGRNTKAFF.